Given below is one T cell receptor (beta chain) in context. The antigen remains unidentified. The treatment here: roughly 10-day PBMC culture with coronavirus spike peptide pools or control peptides (ViraFEST assay). This sample stems from a study of vaccination and CD4 T cells after COVID-19. Across the whole study: SARS-CoV-2 had been detected by nasal swab PCR in convalescent patients; about 10 were mild, one severe. As a positive control, some control cultures were given a CEFX pool, while others were given an HIV-1 Nef pool or no peptide. Samples were taken after vaccination, a median of roughly 70 days after dose two, with a range of 14 to 241. Cells were stimulated with overlapping spike peptides from SARS-CoV-2, HCoV-NL63, HCoV-OC43 and HCoV-229E.

Sequenced with the Oncomine TCR Beta short-read assay was DNA taken from cultured CD4+ T cells. TCRdb recomputed calls from the PCR reads with MiXCR, one row per CDR3 protein. In the table there are over 10,000 distinct CDR3 sequences, 35% to 55% of which are singletons. This CDR3 has 19 residues. V gene TRBV21-1 combines with J gene TRBJ1-1. TRBV21-1 is a recognized pseudogene. Sequenced sample: cultured CD4+ T cells from blood. The origin of this receptor is a human donor with COVID-19. CDR3 coding DNA: TGTGCCAGCAGCACAGAAGCAGGAGTTTCCGTATCCGATAACACTGAAGCTTTCTTT. Translating it yields CASSTEAGVSVSDNTEAFF.